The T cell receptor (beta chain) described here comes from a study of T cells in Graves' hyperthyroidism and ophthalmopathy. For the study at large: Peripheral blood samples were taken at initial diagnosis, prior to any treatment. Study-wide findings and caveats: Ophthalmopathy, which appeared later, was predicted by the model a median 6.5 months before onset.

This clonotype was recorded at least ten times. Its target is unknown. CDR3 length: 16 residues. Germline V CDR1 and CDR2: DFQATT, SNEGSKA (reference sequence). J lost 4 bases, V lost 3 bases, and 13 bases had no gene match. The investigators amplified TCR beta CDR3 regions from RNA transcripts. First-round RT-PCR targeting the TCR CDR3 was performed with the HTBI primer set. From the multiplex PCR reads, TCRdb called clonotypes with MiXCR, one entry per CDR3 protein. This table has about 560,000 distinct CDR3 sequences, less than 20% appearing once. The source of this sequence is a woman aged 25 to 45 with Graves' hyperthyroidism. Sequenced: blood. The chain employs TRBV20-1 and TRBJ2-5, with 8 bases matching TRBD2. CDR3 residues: CSASMPAGGRLETQYF. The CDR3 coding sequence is TGCAGTGCTAGTATGCCGGCGGGCGGGAGGTTAGAGACCCAGTACTTC.